Listed below are T cell receptor beta chains from one sample, sequenced in a study of T-cell reconstitution after alpha-beta-depleted transplantation in children. TCRdb re-analysed the PCR reads in MiXCR, keeping a single row per CDR3 protein. The sample holds over 25,000 distinct CDR3 sequences, 15% to 20% seen once. The specimen was PBMCs, mostly from graft donor cells, collected 60 days after TCRalphabeta/CD19-depleted stem cell transplant. Receptors were obtained from a male patient aged 2-15 years who had a stem cell transplant for acute lymphoblastic leukemia, so the T cells may come from the graft donor. Each CDR3 is given with its conserved first and last residue. D genes are given only for firm matches. Expanded clones get a size class; other rows say once, few or many, or leave the size out.

j_call v_call clone_size d_call cdr3_length cdr3_aa cdr3_nt
TRBJ1-1 TRBV9 many NA 14 CASSVMMGNTEAFF TGTGCCAGCAGCGTAATGATGGGAAACACTGAAGCTTTCTTT
TRBJ2-7 TRBV20-1 few NA 17 CSATIKTGQFRPYEQYF TGCAGTGCCACAATCAAAACTGGACAGTTTCGTCCCTACGAGCAGTACTTC
TRBJ1-5 TRBV28 NA TRBD1 14 CASSDGQGDQPQHF TGTGCCAGCAGTGATGGACAGGGCGATCAGCCCCAGCATTTT
TRBJ2-3 TRBV20-1 few NA 14 CSASTVTSTDTQYF TGCAGTGCTAGCACGGTTACTAGCACAGATACGCAGTATTTT
TRBJ2-1 TRBV5-1 few NA 12 CASSGGLAEQFF TGCGCCAGCAGCGGGGGGCTAGCGGAGCAGTTCTTC
TRBJ1-3 TRBV7-9 NA NA 15 CASSDLGEMGNTIYF TGTGCCAGCAGCGACCTAGGGGAAATGGGAAACACCATATATTTT
TRBJ2-1 TRBV20-1 NA TRBD2 13 CSASAAGGPRGLF TGCAGTGCTAGCGCAGCGGGGGGCCCGCGGGGTCTCTTC
TRBJ2-7 TRBV4-3 many NA 12 CASSQDGFEQYF TGCGCCAGCAGCCAAGACGGATTCGAGCAGTACTTC
TRBJ2-1 TRBV7-8 NA TRBD2 15 CASSVERLAGNEQFF TGTGCCAGCAGCGTCGAAAGGTTAGCGGGTAATGAGCAGTTCTTC
TRBJ2-3 TRBV20-1 few NA 14 CSAPLLGVADTQYF TGCAGTGCTCCCCTTTTGGGGGTTGCAGATACGCAGTATTTT
TRBJ2-7 TRBV4-2 few TRBD1 16 CASSHLSGQGSYEQYF TGTGCCAGCAGCCACCTCTCAGGACAGGGCTCCTACGAGCAGTACTTC